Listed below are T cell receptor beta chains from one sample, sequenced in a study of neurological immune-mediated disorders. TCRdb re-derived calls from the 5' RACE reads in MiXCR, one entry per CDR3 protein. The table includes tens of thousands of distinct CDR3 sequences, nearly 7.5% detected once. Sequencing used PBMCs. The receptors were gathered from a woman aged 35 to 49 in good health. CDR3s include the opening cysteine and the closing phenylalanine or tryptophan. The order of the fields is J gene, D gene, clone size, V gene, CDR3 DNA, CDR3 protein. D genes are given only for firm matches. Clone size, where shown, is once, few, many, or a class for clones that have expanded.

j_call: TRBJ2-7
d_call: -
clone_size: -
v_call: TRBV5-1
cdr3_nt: TGCGCCAGCAGCGTTGAATACGAGCATTACTTC
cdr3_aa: CASSVEYEHYF

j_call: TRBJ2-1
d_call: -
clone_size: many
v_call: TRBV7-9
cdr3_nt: TGTGCCAGCAGCCTAGACTGGGAGGAGCAGTTCTTC
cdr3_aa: CASSLDWEEQFF

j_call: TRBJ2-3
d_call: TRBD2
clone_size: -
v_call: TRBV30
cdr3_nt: TGTGCCTGGAGTGGAGCCGGGACTAGCGGTGAAGGGTTCACAGATACGCAGTATTTT
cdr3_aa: CAWSGAGTSGEGFTDTQYF

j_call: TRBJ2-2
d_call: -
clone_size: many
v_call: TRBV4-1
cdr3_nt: TGCGCCAGCAGCGGATACAACGGGGAGCTGTTTTTT
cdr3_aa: CASSGYNGELFF

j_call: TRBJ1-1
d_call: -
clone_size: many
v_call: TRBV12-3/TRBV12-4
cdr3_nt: TGTGCCAGCAGTTTAGGGGGGCGGGGCAGGGATGGGGTAGCTTTCTTT
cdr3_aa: CASSLGGRGRDGVAFF

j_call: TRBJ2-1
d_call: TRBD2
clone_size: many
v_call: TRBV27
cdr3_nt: TGTGCCAGCAGTTTCCCCGCGGGGGAGAACGGGTACAATGAGCAGTTCTTC
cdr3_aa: CASSFPAGENGYNEQFF

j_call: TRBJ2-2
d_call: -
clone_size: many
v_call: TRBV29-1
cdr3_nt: TGCAGCGTTGAAAGAGGGGTGAACACCGGGGAGCTGTTTTTT
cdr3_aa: CSVERGVNTGELFF

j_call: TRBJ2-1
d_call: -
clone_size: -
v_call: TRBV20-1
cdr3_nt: TGCAGTGCTACTTTAGTGGGATGCTTTAGTTCCTACAATGAGCAGTTCTTC
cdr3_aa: CSATLVGCFSSYNEQFF

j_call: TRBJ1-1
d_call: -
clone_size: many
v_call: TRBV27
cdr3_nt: TGTGCCAGCAGTTTTACAGGTCAAACTGAAGCTTTCTTT
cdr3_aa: CASSFTGQTEAFF

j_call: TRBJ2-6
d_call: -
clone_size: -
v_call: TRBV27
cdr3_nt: TGTGCCAACAGTTTATCCCCAGGGGGAGGTGGGGCCAACGTCCTGACTTTC
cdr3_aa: CANSLSPGGGGANVLTF

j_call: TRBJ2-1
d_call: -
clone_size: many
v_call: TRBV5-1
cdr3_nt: TGCGCCAGCAGCTTAAGCTCCTACAATGAGCAGTTCTTC
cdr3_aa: CASSLSSYNEQFF

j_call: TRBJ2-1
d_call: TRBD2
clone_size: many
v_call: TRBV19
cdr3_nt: TGTGCCAGTAACCCCAACGGGGGGGTGGGCAATGAGCAGTTCTTC
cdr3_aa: CASNPNGGVGNEQFF

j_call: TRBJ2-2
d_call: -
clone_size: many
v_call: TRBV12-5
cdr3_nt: TGTGCTAGTGGCCCCTGGACCTCGAGGGGGGAGCTGTTTTTT
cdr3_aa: CASGPWTSRGELFF

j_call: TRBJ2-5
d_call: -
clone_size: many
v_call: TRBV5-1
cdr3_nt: TGCGCCAGCAGCTTGGCCATTAATATAGAGACCCAGTACTTC
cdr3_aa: CASSLAINIETQYF

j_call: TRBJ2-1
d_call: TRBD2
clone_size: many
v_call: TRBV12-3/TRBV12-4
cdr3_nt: TGTGCCAGCAGTTTAGGGGCTAGCGGGCTTCTAGTGCAGTTCTTC
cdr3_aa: CASSLGASGLLVQFF

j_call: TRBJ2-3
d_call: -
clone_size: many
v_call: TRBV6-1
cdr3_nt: TGTGCCAGCAGTGAAGCTGTGGGGTATTTT
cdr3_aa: CASSEAVGYF

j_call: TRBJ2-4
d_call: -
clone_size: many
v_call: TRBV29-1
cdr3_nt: TGCAGCGTTAGGGTTCGAAGAGCCAAAAACATTCAGTACTTC
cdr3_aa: CSVRVRRAKNIQYF

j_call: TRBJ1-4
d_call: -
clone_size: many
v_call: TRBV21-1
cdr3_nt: TGTGCCAGCACCGACCTCGACAGGGCATGGAATGAAAAACTGTTTTTT
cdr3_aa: CASTDLDRAWNEKLFF

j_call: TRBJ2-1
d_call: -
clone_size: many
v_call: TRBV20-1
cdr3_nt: TGCAGTGCTCGATCTAAACAGGGCCGGTTCGTATATGAGCAGTTCTTC
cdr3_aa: CSARSKQGRFVYEQFF

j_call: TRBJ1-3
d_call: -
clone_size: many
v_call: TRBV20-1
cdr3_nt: TGCAGTGTTTGGGCACAGGGAGGCCACACCATATATTTT
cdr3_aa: CSVWAQGGHTIYF

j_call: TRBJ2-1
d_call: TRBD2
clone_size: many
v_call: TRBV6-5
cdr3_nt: TGTGCCAGTAGATCTGTATTTGCGGGGGGGTACAATGAGCAGTTCTTC
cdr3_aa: CASRSVFAGGYNEQFF

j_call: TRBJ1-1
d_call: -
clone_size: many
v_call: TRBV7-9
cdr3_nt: TGTGCCAGCACCTCGGGGGCTCCTTGGGCTTTCTTT
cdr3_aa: CASTSGAPWAFF

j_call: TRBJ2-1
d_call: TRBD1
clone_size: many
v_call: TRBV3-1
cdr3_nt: TGTGCCAGCAGCCAAGACGCGACAGGGTTTTCCTACAATGAGCAGTTCTTC
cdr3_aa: CASSQDATGFSYNEQFF

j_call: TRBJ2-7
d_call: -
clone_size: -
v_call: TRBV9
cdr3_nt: TGTTCCAGCAGCGCCTTTGGGTCCTACGAGCAGTACTTC
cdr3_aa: CSSSAFGSYEQYF

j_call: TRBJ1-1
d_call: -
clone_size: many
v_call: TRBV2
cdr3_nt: TGTGCCAGCAGGGAGGGCAGGGGCAACACTGAAGCTTTCTTT
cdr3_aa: CASREGRGNTEAFF

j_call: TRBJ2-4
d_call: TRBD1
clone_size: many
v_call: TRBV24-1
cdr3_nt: TGTGCCACCAGTGACCCTGGACAGGGGGGAAATGGAAACATTCAGTACTTC
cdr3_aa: CATSDPGQGGNGNIQYF

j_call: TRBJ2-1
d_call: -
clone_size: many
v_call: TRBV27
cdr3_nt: TGTGCCAGCAGTTTATCGCCCAAGGGAAGGGAGCAGTTCTTC
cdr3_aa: CASSLSPKGREQFF

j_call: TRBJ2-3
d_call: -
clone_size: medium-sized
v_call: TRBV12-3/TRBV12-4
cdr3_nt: TGTGCCAGCAGTCCCTTGTCGACAGCTAGCACAGATACGCAGTATTTT
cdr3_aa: CASSPLSTASTDTQYF

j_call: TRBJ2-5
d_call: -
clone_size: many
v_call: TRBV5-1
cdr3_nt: TGCGCCAGCAGCTTACTGGGCCCTCGGGAGAAGGTGGAGACCCAGTACTTC
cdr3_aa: CASSLLGPREKVETQYF

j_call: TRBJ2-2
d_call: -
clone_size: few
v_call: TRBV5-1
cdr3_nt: TGCGCCAGCAGCTTGGGCCCACAGGGTCCTAATGGCGGGGAGCTGTTTTTT
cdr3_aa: CASSLGPQGPNGGELFF

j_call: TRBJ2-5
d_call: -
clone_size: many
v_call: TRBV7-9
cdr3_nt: TGTGCCAGCAGCTTAGCGCTTGGGGGCGAGACCCAGTACTTC
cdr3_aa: CASSLALGGETQYF

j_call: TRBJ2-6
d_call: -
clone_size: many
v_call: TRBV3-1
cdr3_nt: TGTGCCAGCAGCCAAGATTTCTCTGGGGCCAACGTCCTGACTTTC
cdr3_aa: CASSQDFSGANVLTF

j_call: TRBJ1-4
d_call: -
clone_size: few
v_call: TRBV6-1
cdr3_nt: TGTGCCAGCAGTGAAGCGGGGGGAGCTAATGAAAAACTGTTTTTT
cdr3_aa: CASSEAGGANEKLFF

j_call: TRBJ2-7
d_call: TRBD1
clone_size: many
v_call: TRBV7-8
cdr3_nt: TGTGCCAGCAGCCGAACTGGGACAGGGACCTACGAGCAGTACTTC
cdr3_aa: CASSRTGTGTYEQYF

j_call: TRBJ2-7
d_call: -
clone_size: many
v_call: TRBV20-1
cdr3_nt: TGCAGTGCTCGGGACATTGCCTACGAGCAGTACTTC
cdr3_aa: CSARDIAYEQYF

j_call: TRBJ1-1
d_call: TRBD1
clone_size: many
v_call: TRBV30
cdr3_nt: TGTGCCGGGAGGGGACAGGACACTGAAGCTTTCTTT
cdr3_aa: CAGRGQDTEAFF

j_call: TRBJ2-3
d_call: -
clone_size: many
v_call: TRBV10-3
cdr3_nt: TGTGCCATCAGTGAGTCAGTAGAAGCCGGCACAGATACGCAGTATTTT
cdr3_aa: CAISESVEAGTDTQYF

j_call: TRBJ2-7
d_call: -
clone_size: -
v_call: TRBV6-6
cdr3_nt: TGTGCCAGCAGTTACTCGGAAAGGGACTCCTACGAGCAGTACTTC
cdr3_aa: CASSYSERDSYEQYF

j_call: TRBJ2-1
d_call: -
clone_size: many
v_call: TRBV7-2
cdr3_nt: TGTGCCAGCAGCTTAGCCAGATTATACAATGAGCAGTTCTTC
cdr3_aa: CASSLARLYNEQFF

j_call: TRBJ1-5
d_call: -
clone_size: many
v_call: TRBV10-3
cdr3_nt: TGTGCCATCAGTGAAGGGGCCCAGCCCCAGCATTTT
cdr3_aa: CAISEGAQPQHF

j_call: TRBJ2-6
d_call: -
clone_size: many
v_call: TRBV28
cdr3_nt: TGTGCCAGCAGTTTATACCCAGGAAGGTCAAAGGGCTCTGGGGCCAACGTCCTGACTTTC
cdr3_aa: CASSLYPGRSKGSGANVLTF

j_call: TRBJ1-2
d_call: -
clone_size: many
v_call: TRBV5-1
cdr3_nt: TGCGCCAGCAGTTTCTCCCCCGGGACTGAGGATGGCTACACCTTC
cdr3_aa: CASSFSPGTEDGYTF

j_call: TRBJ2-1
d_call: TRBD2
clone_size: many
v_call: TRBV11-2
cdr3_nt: TGTGCCAGCAGCAGACTAGCGGGGGATTACAATGAGCAGTTCTTC
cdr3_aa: CASSRLAGDYNEQFF

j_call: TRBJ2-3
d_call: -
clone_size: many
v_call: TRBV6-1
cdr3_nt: TGTGCCAGCAGTGAAATTGAACATCCAGATACGCAGTATTTT
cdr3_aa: CASSEIEHPDTQYF

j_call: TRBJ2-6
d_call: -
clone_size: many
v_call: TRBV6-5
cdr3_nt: TGTGCCAGCAGCAAACGTACTGGGGCCAACGTCCTGACTTTC
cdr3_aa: CASSKRTGANVLTF

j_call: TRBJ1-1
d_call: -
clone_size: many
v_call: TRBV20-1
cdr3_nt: TGCAGTGCTAGAGTAGCGGGGGTCAACACTGAAGCTTTCTTT
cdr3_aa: CSARVAGVNTEAFF

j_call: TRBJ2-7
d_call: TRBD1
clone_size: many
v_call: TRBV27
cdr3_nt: TGTGCCAGCAGTGGGCAGGGGGCCTACGAGCAGTACTTC
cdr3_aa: CASSGQGAYEQYF

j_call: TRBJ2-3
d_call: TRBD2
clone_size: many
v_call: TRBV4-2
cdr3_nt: TGTGCCAGCAGCCAAGTGTCTGGCGGGGGGATGACAGATACGCAGTATTTT
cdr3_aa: CASSQVSGGGMTDTQYF

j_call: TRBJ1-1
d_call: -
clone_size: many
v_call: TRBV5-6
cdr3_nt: TGTGCCAGCAGCTCAGGGAAGACTGAAGCTTTCTTT
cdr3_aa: CASSSGKTEAFF

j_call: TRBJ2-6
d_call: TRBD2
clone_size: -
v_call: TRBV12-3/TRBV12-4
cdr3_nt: TGTGCCAGAAGTTCAGGACTAGCGAGTTCTGGGGCTAACGTCCTGACTTTC
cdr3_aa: CARSSGLASSGANVLTF

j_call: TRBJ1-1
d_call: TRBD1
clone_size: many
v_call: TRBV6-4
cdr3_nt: TGTGCCAGCAGTCCAGGGGGGACCAGTCTTCAAGCTTTCTTT
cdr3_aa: CASSPGGTSLQAFF